The present T cell receptor (beta chain) was sequenced within a study of shared clonotypes between healthy human individuals. Concerning this clone itself: The antigen is not known.

V gave up 0 bases and J gave up 4 bases, with 13 bases separating them. Germline-derived CDR1 and CDR2 are LGHNA and YSLEER. The CDR3 length is 15 residues. Findings of the study overall: What rarefaction showed was incomplete sorted-subset sequencing despite large depth.

The protocol was immunoSEQ multiplex PCR, while the TCRdb copy is restricted to in-frame clones and leaves out a portion. The sample lists 700,000 to 950,000 clones; about 96% were seen once. Only CD45RO-negative cells positively selected for CCR7 counted as naive CD8 cells, so terminally differentiated effector memory CD45RA+ cells were excluded. V and J are TRBV4-3 and TRBJ2-7, with a possible D match to TRBD2 (5 bases). Sequenced material: naive CD8+ T cells sorted from blood. This receptor was taken from a man younger than 45 in good health. The CDR3: CASSQERWERYEQYF. The CDR3 region has the DNA TGCGCCAGCAGCCAAGAAAGGTGGGAGAGATACGAGCAGTACTTC.